One sample yielded the 9 T cell receptor beta chains listed below, sequenced in a study of blood T cell repertoires in COVID-19. Sequenced by immunoSEQ multiplex PCR; TCRdb stores in-frame clones only, minus some. The sample lists a few hundred thousand clones, about nine tenths occurring once. The specimen was peripheral blood. All receptors come from a man between 50 and 59 years old with acute or convalescent COVID-19.

This chain uses TRBV4-1 with TRBJ1-5, with D tentatively TRBD1 (6 bases). V dropped 5 bases and J dropped 2 bases, with 16 bases sitting between them. CDR1 is MGHRA, CDR2 YSYEKL, per germline. CDR3 size: 16 residues. Here the CDR3 DNA reads TGCGCCAGCAGCAGGTCAGGGGTTGAGGGCAATCAGCCCCAGCATTTT. Translation gives CASSRSGVEGNQPQHF.

The rearrangement links TRBV6-5 to TRBJ2-2; 8 bases agree with TRBD1. The J segment lost 4 bases and the V segment lost 2 bases, leaving 3 bases of the junction unmatched. The CDR3 spans 15 residues. The V gene's germline CDR1 is MNHEY and CDR2 SVGAGI. CDR3 loop: CASSYADRGTGELFF. The CDR3, as DNA: TGTGCCAGCAGTTACGCAGACAGGGGCACCGGGGAGCTGTTTTTT.

The rearrangement joins TRBV10-1 to TRBJ2-2; 7 bases map to TRBD1. Per germline, CDR1 WNHNN and CDR2 SYGVQD (reference sequence). This CDR3 is built from 16 residues. The junction had 8 bases not matched to a gene; V was cut back by 0 bases and J by 7 bases. The CDR3 protein is CASSESSGQSGGELFF. The CDR3 DNA sequence: TGCGCCAGCAGTGAGTCCTCGGGACAGTCCGGCGGGGAGCTGTTTTTT.

This sequence joins TRBV7-3 and TRBJ2-5; a possible D gene is TRBD2 (6 bases). The CDR3 is 14 residues long. Looked up from germline, CDR1 is SGHTA and CDR2 is FQGTGA. The V end lost 1 base, the J end lost 5 bases, and 11 bases lay between the germline ends. CDR3 loop: CASSLSGGLETQYF. The CDR3 DNA reads as TGTGCCAGCAGCTTAAGTGGGGGGTTGGAGACCCAGTACTTC.

This clone was detected once. V gene TRBV7-8 combines with J gene TRBJ1-5, with D possibly TRBD1 on 6 matching bases. This CDR3 contains 15 residues. V lost 1 base to trimming and J lost 4 bases, with 11 bases between them. CDR1 is SGHVS, CDR2 FQNEAQ, per germline. The CDR3: CASSLGTGLNQPQHF. In nucleotides, the CDR3 is TGTGCCAGCAGCTTAGGTACAGGGCTTAATCAGCCCCAGCATTTT.

The rearrangement uses TRBV7-9 and TRBJ1-5; D ambiguous. V shed 4 bases and J shed 3 bases, with 13 bases lying between them. The CDR3 consists of 15 residues. Looked up from germline, CDR1 is SEHNR and CDR2 is FQNEAQ (reference sequence). The CDR3 DNA follows: TGTGCCAGCAGCTCCGAGAAGGAGTTCAATCAGCCCCAGCATTTT. Protein product: CASSSEKEFNQPQHF.

The CDR3 reads CASSTDSRGTEAFF. The CDR3 nucleotides are TGCGCCAGCAGCACGGACAGCAGGGGCACTGAAGCTTTCTTT. The chain couples TRBV5-1 to TRBJ1-1; TRBD1 might be the D (6 bases). V lost 4 bases to trimming and J lost 4 bases, with 14 bases between them. This CDR3 region has 14 residues. Germline CDR1 reads SGHRS; CDR2 reads YFSETQ.

This clone has a single count. This CDR3 is also generated by other DNA sequences in the sample. V usage is TRBV6-5 and J usage is TRBJ2-3, with D possibly being TRBD1 (5 bases). V was pared by 6 bases and J by 0 bases, with 7 bases between. The CDR3 is 13 amino acids. Germline assignment: CDR1 MNHEY and CDR2 SVGAGI. DNA for the CDR3: TGTGCCAGCAGCCCAGGGAGCACAGATACGCAGTATTTT. Translated: CASSPGSTDTQYF.

V and J are TRBV6-1 and TRBJ1-5; tentative D call: TRBD1 (5 bases). CDR1 MNHNS and CDR2 SASEGT come from the germline V gene. This CDR3 spans 13 amino acids. V was clipped by 4 bases and J by 5 bases, with 9 bases between them. In DNA, the CDR3 is TGTGCCAGCAGTGGCGACAGATATCAGCCCCAGCATTTT. Encoded protein: CASSGDRYQPQHF.